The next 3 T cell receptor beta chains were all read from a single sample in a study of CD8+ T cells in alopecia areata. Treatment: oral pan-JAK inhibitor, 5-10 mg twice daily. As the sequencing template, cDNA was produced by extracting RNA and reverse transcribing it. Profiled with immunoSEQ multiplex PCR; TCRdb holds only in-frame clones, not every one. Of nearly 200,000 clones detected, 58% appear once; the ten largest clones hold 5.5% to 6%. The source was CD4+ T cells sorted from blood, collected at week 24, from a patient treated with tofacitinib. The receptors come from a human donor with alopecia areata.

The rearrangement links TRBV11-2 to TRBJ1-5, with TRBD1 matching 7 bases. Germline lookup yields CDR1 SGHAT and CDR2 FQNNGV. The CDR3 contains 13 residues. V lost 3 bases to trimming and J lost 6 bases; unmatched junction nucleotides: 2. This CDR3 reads CASSFYRGQPQHF. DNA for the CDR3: TGTGCCAGCAGCTTTTACAGGGGTCAGCCCCAGCATTTT.

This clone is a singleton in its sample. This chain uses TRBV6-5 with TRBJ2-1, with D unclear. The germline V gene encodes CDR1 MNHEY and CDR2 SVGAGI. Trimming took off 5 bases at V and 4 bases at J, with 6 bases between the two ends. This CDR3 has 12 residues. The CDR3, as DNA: TGTGCCAGCAGTAGGATGTACAATGAGCAGTTCTTC. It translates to CASSRMYNEQFF.

CDR3 loop: CASRVTGRSEAFF. In DNA, the CDR3 is TGTGCCAGCAGGGTGACAGGGAGGTCCGAAGCTTTCTTT. The chain combines TRBV2 with TRBJ1-1; 7 bases fit TRBD1. V dropped 6 bases and J dropped 8; count of bases not matched to a gene: 9. Germline CDR1 SNHLY, CDR2 FYNNEI. The CDR3 runs 13 residues.